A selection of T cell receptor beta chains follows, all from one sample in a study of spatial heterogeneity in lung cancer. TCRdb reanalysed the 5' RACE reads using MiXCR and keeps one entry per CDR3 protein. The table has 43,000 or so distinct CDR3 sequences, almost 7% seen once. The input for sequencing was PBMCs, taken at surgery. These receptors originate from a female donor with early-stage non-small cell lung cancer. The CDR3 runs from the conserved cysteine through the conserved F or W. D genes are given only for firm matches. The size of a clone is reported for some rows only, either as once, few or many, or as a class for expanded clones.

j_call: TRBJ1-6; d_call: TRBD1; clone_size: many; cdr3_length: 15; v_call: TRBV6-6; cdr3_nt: TGTGCCAGCAGTTCTTACCGGGACAGTGTCTCGCCCCTCCACTTT; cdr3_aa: CASSSYRDSVSPLHF
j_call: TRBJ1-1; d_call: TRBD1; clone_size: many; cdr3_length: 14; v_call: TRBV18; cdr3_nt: TGTGCCAGCTCCGGACAGGGATCGAACACTGAAGCTTTCTTT; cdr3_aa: CASSGQGSNTEAFF
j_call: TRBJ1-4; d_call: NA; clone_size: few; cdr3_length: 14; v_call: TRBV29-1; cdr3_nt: TGCAGCGTTGAAGACAGCGCAACTAATGAAAAACTGTTTTTT; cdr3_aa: CSVEDSATNEKLFF
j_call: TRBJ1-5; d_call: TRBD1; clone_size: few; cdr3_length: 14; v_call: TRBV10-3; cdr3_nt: TGTGCCATCAGGCCCGGGACAGGCGATCAGCCCCAGCATTTT; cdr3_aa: CAIRPGTGDQPQHF
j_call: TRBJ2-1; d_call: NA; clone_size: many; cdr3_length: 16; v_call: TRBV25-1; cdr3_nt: TGTGCCAGCACTGAAGGGTGGAGGGGTTTCCCCAATGAGCAGTTCTTC; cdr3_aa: CASTEGWRGFPNEQFF
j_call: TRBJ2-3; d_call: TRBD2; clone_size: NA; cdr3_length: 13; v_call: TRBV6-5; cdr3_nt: TGTGCCAGCAGTACGGGGGGGACAGATACGCAGTATTTT; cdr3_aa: CASSTGGTDTQYF
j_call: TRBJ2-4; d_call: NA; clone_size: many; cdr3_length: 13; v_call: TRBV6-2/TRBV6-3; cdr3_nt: TGTGCCAGCAGTTACTCTCCACGGACCATTCAGTACTTC; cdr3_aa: CASSYSPRTIQYF
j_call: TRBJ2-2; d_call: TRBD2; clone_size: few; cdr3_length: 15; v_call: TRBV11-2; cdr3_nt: TGTGCCAGCAGCTTACTTCCGGGGGGCACCGGGGAGCTGTTTTTT; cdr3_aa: CASSLLPGGTGELFF
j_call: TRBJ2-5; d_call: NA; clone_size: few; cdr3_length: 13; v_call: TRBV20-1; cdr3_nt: TGCAGTGCCTACTTGGGAACCAAAGAGACCCAGTACTTC; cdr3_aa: CSAYLGTKETQYF
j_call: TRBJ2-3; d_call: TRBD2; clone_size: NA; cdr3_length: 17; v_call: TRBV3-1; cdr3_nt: TGTGCCAGCAGCCAAGGAGGTGTAGGGCTAGCGGGGCAAACGCAGTATTTT; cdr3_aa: CASSQGGVGLAGQTQYF
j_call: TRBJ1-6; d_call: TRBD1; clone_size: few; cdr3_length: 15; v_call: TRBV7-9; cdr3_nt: TGTGCCAGCAGCTTGAGGACAGGACCCAATTCACCCCTCCACTTT; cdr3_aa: CASSLRTGPNSPLHF
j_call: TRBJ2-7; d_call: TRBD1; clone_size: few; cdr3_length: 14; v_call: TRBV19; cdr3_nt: TGTGCCAGTAGTTACCGGGACAGGGACTACGAGCAGTACTTC; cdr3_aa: CASSYRDRDYEQYF
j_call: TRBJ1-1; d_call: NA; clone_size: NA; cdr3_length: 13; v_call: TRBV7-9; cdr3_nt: TGTGCCAGCAGCTTAGGCACAAGCACTGAAGCTTTCTTT; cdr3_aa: CASSLGTSTEAFF
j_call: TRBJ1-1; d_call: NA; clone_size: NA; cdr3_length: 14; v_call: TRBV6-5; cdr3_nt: TGTGCCAGCAGTCCAGGATTTGGCAACACTGAAGCTTTCTTT; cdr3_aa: CASSPGFGNTEAFF
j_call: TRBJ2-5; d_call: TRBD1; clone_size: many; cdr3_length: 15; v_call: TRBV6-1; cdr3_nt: TGTGCCAGCACTCCCCTGGGACAGTACCAAGAGACCCAGTACTTC; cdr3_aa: CASTPLGQYQETQYF